The 27 T cell receptor beta chains below were found in one sample sequenced in a study of blood T cell repertoires in COVID-19 (TCRdb year 2020). Receptor libraries were prepared by the immunoSEQ multiplex PCR assay. Imported from immuneACCESS, the table was reduced by TCRdb to in-frame sequences with V and J called. These copies leave out some clones; in studies compared against another copy, an unresolved V gene accounts for under half, and the cause of the remainder is not known. The sample data list approximately 500,000 clones, and over 75% of these were observed just once. The biggest ten clones account for less than 2% of the sample. Sequenced sample: PBMCs or T cells enriched from blood (not recorded which). The source of these receptors is a middle-aged woman who had recovered from COVID-19.

The chain recombines TRBV5-4 with TRBJ2-3, with D unclear. The CDR3 length is 16 residues. The ends were cut back, 1 base at V and 0 bases at J, with 12 bases in the middle. In germline, CDR1 is SGHNT, CDR2 YYREEE (reference sequence). CDR3 sequence (DNA): TGTGCCAGCAGCTTGTCGAGGCCTTCTAGCACAGATACGCAGTATTTT. The encoded protein is CASSLSRPSSTDTQYF.

V is TRBV7-9 and J is TRBJ1-3; unclear D gene. Germline V lookup: CDR1 SEHNR, CDR2 FQNEAQ (reference sequence). The CDR3 covers 15 residues. V was pared by 1 base and J by 8 bases, with 15 bases between. This CDR3 reads CASSLEFRGRDTIYF. CDR3 nucleotides: TGTGCCAGCAGCTTAGAATTCCGGGGTCGTGACACCATATATTTT.

The V call is TRBV9, the J call TRBJ2-5; the match to TRBD1 covers 10 bases. This CDR3 has 15 amino acids. Germline assignment: CDR1 SGDLS and CDR2 YYNGEE. With V trimmed by 4 bases and J by 6 bases, 9 bases remained unmatched. CDR3 amino acids: CASSSSPDRGQTQYF. DNA of the CDR3: TGTGCCAGCAGCTCGAGCCCCGACAGGGGGCAGACCCAGTACTTC.

V is TRBV2 and J is TRBJ2-1; TRBD2 aligns across 10 bases. This CDR3 region has 19 residues. Unmatched junction bases numbered 14, after V lost 2 bases and J lost 4 bases. Germline CDR1 is SNHLY and CDR2 is FYNNEI. This CDR3 is CASSERVLAGARGYNEQFF. The CDR3 coding sequence is TGTGCCAGCAGTGAACGGGTGCTAGCGGGAGCTAGGGGTTACAATGAGCAGTTCTTC.

This chain connects TRBV5-4 to TRBJ1-1; maybe TRBD1 (6 bases). Trimming removed 5 bases at V and 0 bases at J, with 11 bases between. Per the germline V gene, CDR1 is SGHNT and CDR2 is YYREEE (reference sequence). The CDR3 consists of 14 residues. Here the CDR3 reads CASRDRFLNTEAFF. The CDR3 bases are TGTGCCAGCAGGGACAGATTTTTGAACACTGAAGCTTTCTTT.

The rearrangement links TRBV5-4 to TRBJ2-7, with D possibly TRBD2 on 6 matching bases. This CDR3 spans 15 amino acids. Germline V gene lookup returns CDR1 SGHNT and CDR2 YYREEE (reference sequence). V lost 0 bases, J lost 1 base, and 11 bases lay in between. The CDR3 DNA sequence: TGTGCCAGCAGCTTGGAGGCTAGCGCTTCCTACGAGCAGTACTTC. This translates into CASSLEASASYEQYF.

The chain links TRBV9 to TRBJ1-3; D ambiguous. Trimming took off 0 bases at V and 0 bases at J, with 13 bases between the two ends. The germline CDR1 and CDR2 sequences are SGDLS and YYNGEE. CDR3 length: 17 amino acids. CDR3 sequence: CASSVDDRWSSGNTIYF. CDR3 DNA sequence: TGTGCCAGCAGCGTAGATGATCGGTGGAGCTCTGGAAACACCATATATTTT.

This clone showed up just a few times. The chain links TRBV4-2 to TRBJ1-2; 7 bases are a match to TRBD1. The CDR3 is made up of 14 amino acids. Trimming at V came to 1 base and at J to 5 bases, leaving 4 bases not matched to a gene. Germline values: CDR1 LGHNA, CDR2 YNFKEQ. CDR3 region: CASSQGTGVYGYTF. In DNA, the CDR3 is TGTGCCAGCAGCCAAGGTACAGGGGTGTATGGCTACACCTTC.

This clone was detected once. The gene calls are TRBV7-9 and TRBJ2-1; TRBD1 matches at 9 bases. The J segment lost 2 bases and the V segment lost 5 bases, leaving 4 bases of the junction unmatched. Germline CDR1 and CDR2: SEHNR and FQNEAQ (reference sequence). The CDR3 loop spans 15 amino acids. CDR3 DNA: TGTGCCAGCAGCCCCGGGACAGGGACCTACAATGAGCAGTTCTTC. Amino acids: CASSPGTGTYNEQFF.

This chain uses TRBV2 with TRBJ2-5; D possibly corresponds to TRBD1 (7 bases). The CDR3 is 13 amino acids. Trimming stripped 6 bases from V and 6 bases from J, with 14 bases between. CDR1 is SNHLY, CDR2 FYNNEI, per germline. The CDR3 coding sequence is TGTGCCAGCAGGAAAGGGGGCGGGAAGACCCAGTACTTC. Translating gives CASRKGGGKTQYF.

The chain links TRBV2 to TRBJ1-5, with unresolved D. The germline V gene has CDR1 SNHLY and CDR2 FYNNEI. V was clipped by 3 bases and J by 2 bases, with 11 bases between them. The CDR3 contains 15 residues. CDR3: CASSDTWEGNQPQHF. The CDR3, as DNA: TGTGCCAGCAGTGACACCTGGGAGGGCAATCAGCCCCAGCATTTT.

This clone was recorded only once. The V call is TRBV4-2, the J call TRBJ2-7; weak D call: TRBD1 (5 bases). The CDR3 is 17 residues long. Germline CDR1 is LGHNA and CDR2 is YNFKEQ. Trimming cost V 0 bases and J 4 bases, with 19 bases left between them. CDR3 nucleotides: TGTGCCAGCAGCCAAGAGCTGGACATTCGGTGGGCTTACGAGCAGTACTTC. Translating gives CASSQELDIRWAYEQYF.

The CDR3 sequence: CASSTRDSNNEQFF. As DNA, the CDR3 is TGTGCCAGCAGCACCCGGGACTCAAACAATGAGCAGTTCTTC. The V and J genes are TRBV7-2 and TRBJ2-1, with a tentative D call TRBD2 (6 bases). The CDR3 is 14 residues long. Germline-derived CDR1 and CDR2 are SGHTA and FQGNSA. Trimming took off 5 bases at V and 5 bases at J, with 13 bases between the two ends.

V and J are TRBV24-1 and TRBJ2-1; 11 nucleotides match TRBD2. This CDR3 comprises 18 residues. Germline CDR1 reads KGHDR; CDR2 reads SFDVKD. Trimming at V came to 5 bases and at J to 0 bases, leaving 8 bases not matched to a gene. The chain's CDR3 is CATSVSGLAGSSYNEQFF. The CDR3 DNA reads as TGTGCCACCAGTGTATCAGGACTAGCGGGTAGCTCCTACAATGAGCAGTTCTTC.

This clone was observed a single time. The chain has TRBV5-4 and TRBJ2-1, with a possible D match to TRBD2 (6 bases). V was trimmed by 4 bases and J by 1 base, leaving 12 bases between them. Germline V CDR1 and CDR2: SGHNT, YYREEE (reference sequence). The CDR3 extends over 15 amino acids. CDR3 bases: TGTGCCAGCAGCCCGCGGGAAGGGTCCTACAATGAGCAGTTCTTC. Translation: CASSPREGSYNEQFF. Drawing the rest from reference TRBV5-4 and TRBJ2-1, the complete variable domain is ETGVTQSPTHLIKTRGQQVTLRCSSQSGHNTVSWYQQALGQGPQFIFQYYREEENGRGNFPPRFSGLQFPNYSSELNVNALELDDSALYLCASSPREGSYNEQFFGPGTRLTVL.

This sequence joins TRBV12-3 or TRBV12-4 and TRBJ2-1; D is possibly TRBD1 (6 bases). The V gene lost 5 bases and the J gene lost 9 bases, with 11 bases spanning the gap. This CDR3 region has 12 residues. The CDR3: CASSAQGGEQFF. The CDR3 DNA follows: TGTGCCAGCAGTGCACAGGGCGGTGAGCAGTTCTTC.

Concerning this clone: Within the sample, other DNA sequences also encode this same CDR3. V gene TRBV4-2 combines with J gene TRBJ2-3, with D uncertain. Germline V gene data show CDR1 as LGHNA and CDR2 as YNFKEQ. This CDR3 region has 14 residues. Trimming cost V 0 bases and J 1 base, with 5 bases left between them. The CDR3 protein is CASSQDTGTDTQYF. CDR3 DNA: TGTGCCAGCAGCCAAGATACGGGCACAGATACGCAGTATTTT.

The chain carries TRBV6-5 and TRBJ2-7; D ambiguous. Looked up from germline, CDR1 is MNHEY and CDR2 is SVGAGI. The CDR3 has 15 residues. Trimming removed 5 bases from V and 0 bases from J, with 14 bases in between. Here the CDR3 DNA reads TGTGCCAGCAGTCGAGAAGTTCATTCCTCCTACGAGCAGTACTTC. It is translated as CASSREVHSSYEQYF.

V gene TRBV6-5 combines with J gene TRBJ1-4; unclear D gene. Deletions cut 4 bases from V and 8 bases from J, with 11 bases between. This CDR3 spans 13 amino acids. Germline values: CDR1 MNHEY, CDR2 SVGAGI. CDR3 in DNA: TGTGCCAGCAGTTTTGGAGGGAGAGAAAAACTGTTTTTT. Amino acid sequence: CASSFGGREKLFF.

Written as DNA, the CDR3 is TGCAGCGTCCTGAGGAGGGGCAGGGATGGCTACACCTTC. Translated, it gives CSVLRRGRDGYTF. The chain links TRBV29-1 to TRBJ1-2; D is possibly TRBD1 (5 bases). The CDR3 spans 13 residues. CDR1 and CDR2 from the germline V gene are SQVTM and ANQGSEA. Trimming removed 6 bases at V and 6 bases at J, with 17 bases between.

The chain carries TRBV2 and TRBJ2-2; D call uncertain. The CDR3 runs 14 residues. The ends were cut back, 5 bases at V and 0 bases at J, with 7 bases in the middle. Germline lookup yields CDR1 SNHLY and CDR2 FYNNEI. The DNA of the CDR3 is TGTGCCAGCAGTTATTATTCGAACACCGGGGAGCTGTTTTTT. This translates into CASSYYSNTGELFF. Drawing the rest from reference TRBV2 and TRBJ2-2, the complete variable domain is EPEVTQTPSHQVTQMGQEVILRCVPISNHLYFYWYRQILGQKVEFLVSFYNNEISEKSEIFDDQFSVERPDGSNFTLKIRSTKLEDSAMYFCASSYYSNTGELFFGEGSRLTVL.

V gene TRBV6-5 combines with J gene TRBJ2-7; possible D gene TRBD1, 6 bases. CDR1 and CDR2 (germline): MNHEY, SVGAGI. Trimming removed 6 bases at V and 13 bases at J, with 13 bases between. This CDR3 comprises 10 residues. CDR3 loop: CASSWTDLYF. The CDR3 DNA reads TGTGCCAGCAGCTGGACAGACCTTTACTTC.

The chain couples TRBV18 to TRBJ1-5; the D is unclear. Between the trimmed V and J ends, which lost 5 bases and 1 base, there was a span of 6 bases. Germline loops: CDR1 KGHSH, CDR2 LQKENI. This CDR3 has 13 residues. The CDR3 coding sequence is TGTGCCAGCTCATCCCAGAGCAATCAGCCCCAGCATTTT. Protein: CASSSQSNQPQHF.

The J gene is TRBJ1-5, the V gene TRBV18, with D tentatively TRBD1 (5 bases). V shed 2 bases and J shed 4 bases, with 12 bases lying between them. The CDR3 has 15 amino acids. Germline V gives CDR1 KGHSH, CDR2 LQKENI. The CDR3 here is CASSPYRIDNQPQHF. The CDR3 DNA sequence: TGTGCCAGCTCACCATACAGGATCGATAATCAGCCCCAGCATTTT.

The chain combines TRBV5-1 with TRBJ2-5, with 7 nucleotides matching TRBD1. After removal of 4 bases from V and 1 base from J, the junction contained 10 bases not matched to a gene. Germline-derived CDR1 and CDR2 are SGHRS and YFSETQ. The CDR3 runs 16 residues. The CDR3 protein is CASSRGTGTAQETQYF. The CDR3 nucleotides are TGCGCCAGCAGCCGGGGAACCGGGACAGCCCAAGAGACCCAGTACTTC.

The V gene is TRBV3-1 (or the pseudogene TRBV3-2), the J gene TRBJ1-1; D is undetermined. This CDR3 spans 14 amino acids. Per germline, CDR1 LGHDT and CDR2 YNNKEL (reference sequence). Trimming took 4 bases from V and 5 from J, leaving 14 bases between them. The CDR3 protein is CASSPLRGGTEAFF. The DNA for the CDR3 is TGTGCCAGCAGCCCCCTCCGGGGAGGGACTGAAGCTTTCTTT.

This chain joins TRBV7-6 and TRBJ2-5, with D tentatively TRBD1 (6 bases). V shed 2 bases and J shed 1 base, with 14 bases lying between them. The germline CDR1 and CDR2 sequences are SGHVS and FNYEAQ. The CDR3 is 16 residues long. The CDR3 nucleotides read TGTGCCAGCAGCTTATCGGCCAGGGGTTCCCAAGAGACCCAGTACTTC. This gives the protein CASSLSARGSQETQYF.